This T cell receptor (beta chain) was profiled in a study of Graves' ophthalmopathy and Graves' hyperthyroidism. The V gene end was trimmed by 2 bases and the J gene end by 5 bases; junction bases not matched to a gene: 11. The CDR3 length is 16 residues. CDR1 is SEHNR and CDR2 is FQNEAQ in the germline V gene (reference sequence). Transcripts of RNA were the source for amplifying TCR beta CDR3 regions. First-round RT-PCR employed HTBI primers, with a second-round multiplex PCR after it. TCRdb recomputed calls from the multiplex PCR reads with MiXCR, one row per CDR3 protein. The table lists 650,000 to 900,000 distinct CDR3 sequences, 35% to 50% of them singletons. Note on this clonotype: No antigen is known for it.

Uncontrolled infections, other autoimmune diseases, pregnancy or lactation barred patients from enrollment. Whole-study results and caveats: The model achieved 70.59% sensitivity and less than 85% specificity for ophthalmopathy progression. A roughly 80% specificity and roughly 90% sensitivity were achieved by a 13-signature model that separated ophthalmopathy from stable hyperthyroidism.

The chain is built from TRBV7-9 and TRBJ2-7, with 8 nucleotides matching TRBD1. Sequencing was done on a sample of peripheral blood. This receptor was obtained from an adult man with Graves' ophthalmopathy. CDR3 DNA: TGTGCCAGCAGCTTAATAGCCGGGACAGGCACCCACGAGCAGTACTTC. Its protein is CASSLIAGTGTHEQYF.